These 6 T cell receptor beta chains came from one sample sequenced in a study of T cells after yellow fever vaccination. TCRdb re-called the 5' RACE reads with MiXCR, one entry per CDR3 protein. Here the sample spans 400,000 to 650,000 distinct CDR3 sequences, around a fifth being singletons. Sequencing used PBMCs, obtained less than 25 days after the first yellow fever vaccination. These receptors were taken from a man aged 18 to 30 who received the YFV17D yellow fever vaccine.

The chain couples TRBV5-1 to TRBJ1-1; 9 bases match TRBD1. The CDR3 totals 15 residues. Germline CDR1 is SGHRS and CDR2 is YFSETQ. The V gene end was trimmed by 2 bases and the J gene end by 1 base; junction bases not matched to a gene: 3. CDR3 sequence: CASSFSTGGNTEAFF. CDR3 DNA: TGCGCCAGCAGCTTCTCGACAGGGGGGAACACTGAAGCTTTCTTT.

This clonotype appeared a few times. The rearrangement joins TRBV12-3 or TRBV12-4 to TRBJ1-2, with unresolved D. Trimming took off 0 bases at V and 4 bases at J, with 24 bases between the two ends. CDR3 length equals 19 residues. CDR3 sequence (DNA): TGTGCCAGCAGTTTAGCGCTGGCAGGATGGTTCGACAACCCCTATGGCTACACCTTC. It encodes CASSLALAGWFDNPYGYTF.

The chain recombines TRBV4-1 with TRBJ1-1; TRBD1 agrees at 7 bases. This CDR3 contains 15 residues. V lost 1 base and J lost 1; bases outside the gene matches: 3. Per the germline V gene, CDR1 is MGHRA and CDR2 is YSYEKL. The CDR3 region is CASSQGNRGNTEAFF. The CDR3, as DNA: TGCGCCAGCAGCCAAGGGAACAGGGGGAACACTGAAGCTTTCTTT.

This clonotype was counted ten times or more. CDR3 nucleotide sequence: TGTGCCAGCAGAGATAACAGGGGTAATGAAAAACTGTTTTTT. Its protein product is CASRDNRGNEKLFF. The gene calls are TRBV7-9 and TRBJ1-4; TRBD1 matches at 7 bases. There are 14 residues in the CDR3. J lost 4 bases, V lost 6 bases, and 5 bases had no gene match. Germline V gives CDR1 SEHNR, CDR2 FQNEAQ (reference sequence).

The chain employs TRBV21-1 and TRBJ1-5. TRBV21-1 constitutes a pseudogene. There are 11 residues in the CDR3. The CDR3 here is CASTVNQPQHF. In nucleotides, the CDR3 is TGTGCCAGCACGGTCAATCAGCCCCAGCATTTT.

V is TRBV19 and J is TRBJ2-3; tentative D call: TRBD2 (5 bases). The CDR3 has 15 residues. Germline values: CDR1 LNHDA, CDR2 SQIVND (reference sequence). Between the trimmed V and J ends, which lost 8 bases and 3 bases, there was a span of 18 bases. CDR3 region: CASRPLVRGTDTQYF. The DNA of the CDR3 is TGTGCCAGTCGACCACTAGTTCGTGGGACAGATACGCAGTATTTT.